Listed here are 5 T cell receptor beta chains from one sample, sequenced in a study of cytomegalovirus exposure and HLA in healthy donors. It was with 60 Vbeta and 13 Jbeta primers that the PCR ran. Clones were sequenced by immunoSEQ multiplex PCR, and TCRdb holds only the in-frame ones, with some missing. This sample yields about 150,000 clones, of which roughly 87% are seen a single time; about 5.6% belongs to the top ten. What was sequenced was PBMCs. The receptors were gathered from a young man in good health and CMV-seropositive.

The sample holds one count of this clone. CDR3: CAISATGDTDTQYF. The CDR3 nucleotides are TGTGCCATCAGCGCCACGGGGGACACAGATACGCAGTATTTT. This chain joins TRBV10-3 and TRBJ2-3, with a possible D match to TRBD2 (6 bases). V was trimmed by 6 bases and J by 2 bases, leaving 12 bases between them. CDR1 ENHRY and CDR2 SYGVKD come from the germline V gene. The CDR3 is made up of 14 amino acids.

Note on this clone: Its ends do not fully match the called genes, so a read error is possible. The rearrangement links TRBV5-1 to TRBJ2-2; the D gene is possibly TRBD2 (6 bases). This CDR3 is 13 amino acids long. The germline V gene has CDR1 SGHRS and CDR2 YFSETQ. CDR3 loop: CASSLDWAGGLFF. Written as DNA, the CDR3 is TGCGCCAGCAGCTTGGACTGGGCCGGGGGGCTGTTTTTT.

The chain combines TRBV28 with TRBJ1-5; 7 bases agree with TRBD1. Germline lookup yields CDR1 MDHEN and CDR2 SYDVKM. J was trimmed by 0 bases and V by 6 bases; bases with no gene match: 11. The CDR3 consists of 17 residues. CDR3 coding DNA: TGTGCCAGCAGGAACCGGGACAGAGGATATAGCAATCAGCCCCAGCATTTT. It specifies CASRNRDRGYSNQPQHF. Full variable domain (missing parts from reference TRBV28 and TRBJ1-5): DVKVTQSSRYLVKRTGEKVFLECVQDMDHENMFWYRQDPGLGLRLIYFSYDVKMKEKGDIPEGYSVSREKKERFSLILESASTNQTSMYLCASRNRDRGYSNQPQHFGDGTRLSIL.

The CDR3 loop reads CASSQTASGGAENEQFF. DNA of the CDR3: TGTGCCAGCAGCCAAACAGCTAGCGGGGGGGCGGAAAATGAGCAGTTCTTC. This chain links TRBV4-2 with TRBJ2-1, with 12 positions matching TRBD2. Looked up from germline, CDR1 is LGHNA and CDR2 is YNFKEQ. This CDR3 is built from 17 residues. V lost 2 bases and J lost 7; bases outside the gene matches: 9.

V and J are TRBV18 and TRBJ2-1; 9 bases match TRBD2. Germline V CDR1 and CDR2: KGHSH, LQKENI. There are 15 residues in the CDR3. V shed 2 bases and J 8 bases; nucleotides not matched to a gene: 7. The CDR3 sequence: CASSPGSGRVDEQFF. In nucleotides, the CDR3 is TGTGCCAGCTCACCAGGTAGCGGGAGAGTGGATGAGCAGTTCTTC.